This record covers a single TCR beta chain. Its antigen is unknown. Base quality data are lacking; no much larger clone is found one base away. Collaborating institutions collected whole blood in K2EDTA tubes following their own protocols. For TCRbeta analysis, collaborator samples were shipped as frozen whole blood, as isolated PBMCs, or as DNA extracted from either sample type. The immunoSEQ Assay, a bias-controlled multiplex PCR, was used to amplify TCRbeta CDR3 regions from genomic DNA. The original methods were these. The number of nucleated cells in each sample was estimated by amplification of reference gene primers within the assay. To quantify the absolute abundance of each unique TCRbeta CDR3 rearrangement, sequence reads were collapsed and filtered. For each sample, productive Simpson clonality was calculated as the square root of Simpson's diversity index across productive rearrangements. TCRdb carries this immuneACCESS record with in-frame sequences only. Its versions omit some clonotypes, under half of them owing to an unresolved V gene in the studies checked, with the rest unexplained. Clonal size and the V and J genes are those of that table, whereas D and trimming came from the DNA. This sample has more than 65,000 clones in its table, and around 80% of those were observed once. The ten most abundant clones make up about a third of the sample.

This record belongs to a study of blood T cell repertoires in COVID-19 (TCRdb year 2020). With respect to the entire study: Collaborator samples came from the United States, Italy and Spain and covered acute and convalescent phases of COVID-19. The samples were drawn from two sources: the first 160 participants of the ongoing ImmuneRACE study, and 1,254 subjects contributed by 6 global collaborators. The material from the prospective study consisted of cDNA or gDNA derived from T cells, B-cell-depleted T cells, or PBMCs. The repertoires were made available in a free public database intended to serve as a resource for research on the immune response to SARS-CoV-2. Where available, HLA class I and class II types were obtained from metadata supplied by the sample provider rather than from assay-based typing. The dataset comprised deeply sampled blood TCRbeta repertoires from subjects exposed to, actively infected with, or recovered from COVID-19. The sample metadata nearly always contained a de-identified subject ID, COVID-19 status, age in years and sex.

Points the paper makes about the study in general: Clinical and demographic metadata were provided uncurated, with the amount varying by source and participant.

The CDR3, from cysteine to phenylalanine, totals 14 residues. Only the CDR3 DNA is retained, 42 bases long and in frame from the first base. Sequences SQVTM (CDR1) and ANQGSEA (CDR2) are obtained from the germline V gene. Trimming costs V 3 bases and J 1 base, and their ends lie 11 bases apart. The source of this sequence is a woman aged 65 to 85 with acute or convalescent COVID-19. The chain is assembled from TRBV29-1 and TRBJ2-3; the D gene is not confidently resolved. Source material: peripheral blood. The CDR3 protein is CSVDLGLGTDTQYF. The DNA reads TGCAGCGTTGATTTGGGCTTAGGCACAGATACGCAGTATTTT.